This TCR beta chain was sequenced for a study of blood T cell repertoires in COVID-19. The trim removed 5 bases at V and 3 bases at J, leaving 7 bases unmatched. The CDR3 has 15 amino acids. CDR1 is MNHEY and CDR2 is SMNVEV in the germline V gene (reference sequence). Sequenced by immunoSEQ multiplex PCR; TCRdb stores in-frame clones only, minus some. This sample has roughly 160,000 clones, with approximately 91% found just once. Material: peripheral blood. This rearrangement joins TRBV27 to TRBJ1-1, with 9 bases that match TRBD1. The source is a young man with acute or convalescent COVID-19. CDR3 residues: CASSLGTGRDTEAFF. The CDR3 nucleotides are TGTGCCAGCAGTCTGGGGACAGGGAGGGACACTGAAGCTTTCTTT.